Sequencing of this TCR beta chain was carried out in a study of human T cells and chemical hapten exposure. Sample time point: patch test 3, about 24 weeks after DPC sensitization. This sample's treatment: therapeutic diphenylcyclopropenone sensitization with weekly scalp DPC. V gave up 6 bases and J gave up 2 bases; unmatched junction bases: 10. Germline V gene lookup returns CDR1 MDHEN and CDR2 SYDVKM. The CDR3 spans 16 residues. TCRdb itself ran the RACE reads through MiXCR, one entry per CDR3 protein. In the table there are just under 65,000 distinct CDR3 sequences, approximately 9.9% of which are singletons.

The receptor comes from a woman younger than 45 with alopecia areata. Some clones in this sample may be carry-over from other donors' samples. The V call is TRBV28, the J call TRBJ2-5; 9 bases fit TRBD1. The source was whole blood, collected in connection with sensitization to the hapten diphenylcyclopropenone (DPC). CDR3 protein: CASSSSGQGYQETQYF. The CDR3 DNA is TGTGCCAGCAGCTCCTCGGGACAGGGCTATCAAGAGACCCAGTACTTC.